These 19 T cell receptor beta chains came from one sample sequenced in a study of blood T cell repertoires in COVID-19. Here immunoSEQ multiplex PCR was the method, and the copy in TCRdb shows in-frame clones only, minus some. The profile shows about 190,000 clones, about 85% of them singletons. The sequencing input was peripheral blood. These receptors came from a man aged 30 to 39 with acute or convalescent COVID-19.

This clone was found once. CDR3 DNA: TGCGCCAGCAGCTTTTTCTTGACAGATACGCAGTATTTT. Residues: CASSFFLTDTQYF. V is TRBV5-1 and J is TRBJ2-3; D is unclear. This CDR3 comprises 13 residues. Looked up from germline, CDR1 is SGHRS and CDR2 is YFSETQ. V was cut by 2 bases and J by 3 bases, with 7 bases left in between.

This sequence joins TRBV4-1 and TRBJ2-6; 7 bases align to TRBD2. The CDR3 spans 17 residues. The V gene end was trimmed by 6 bases and the J gene end by 4 bases; junction bases not matched to a gene: 12. Germline V lookup: CDR1 MGHRA, CDR2 YSYEKL. CDR3 in amino acids: CASRRPPGGPGANVLTF. CDR3 in DNA: TGCGCCAGCAGACGCCCTCCGGGGGGACCCGGGGCCAACGTCCTGACTTTC.

The chain carries TRBV7-9 and TRBJ2-3; D may be TRBD1 (6 bases). With 6 bases removed from V and 4 bases from J, the gap between germline ends came to 14 bases. CDR3 length equals 14 residues. Germline V CDR1 and CDR2: SEHNR, FQNEAQ (reference sequence). This CDR3 is CASSQYRVPDTQYF. The CDR3 coding sequence is TGTGCCAGCAGTCAATACAGGGTCCCAGATACGCAGTATTTT. The entire variable domain, with the rest obtained from reference TRBV7-9 and TRBJ2-3, is as follows: DTGVSQNPRHKITKRGQNVTFRCDPISEHNRLYWYRQTLGQGPEFLTYFQNEAQLEKSRLLSDRFSAERPKGSFSTLEIQRTEQGDSAMYLCASSQYRVPDTQYFGPGTRLTVL.

The DNA of the CDR3 is TGTGCCAGCAGGGACCCGGGAGCGGATCGCGAGCAGTACTTC. The encoded protein is CASRDPGADREQYF. V gene TRBV27 combines with J gene TRBJ2-7; a weak D match, TRBD2 (6 bases). The CDR3 is made up of 14 amino acids. The V end was cut by 6 bases, the J end by 6 bases, with 18 bases between. The V gene's germline CDR1 is MNHEY and CDR2 SMNVEV (reference sequence).

The chain combines TRBV6-1 with TRBJ2-6, with D possibly being TRBD1 (6 bases). This CDR3 has 16 residues. V was pared by 4 bases and J by 0 bases, with 10 bases between. Germline-derived CDR1 and CDR2 are MNHNS and SASEGT. CDR3 sequence (DNA): TGTGCCAGCAGTGTTGGACAGAACTCTGGGGCCAACGTCCTGACTTTC. Encoded protein: CASSVGQNSGANVLTF.

The chain couples TRBV10-2 to TRBJ1-1, with D possibly matching TRBD1 (5 bases). The CDR3 loop spans 11 amino acids. The germline gives CDR1 WSHSY, CDR2 SAAADI. CDR3 protein: CGTRGSTEAFF. The DNA for the CDR3 is TGCGGAACTCGGGGGTCGACTGAAGCTTTCTTT.

This rearrangement joins TRBV5-1 to TRBJ2-5, with 10 bases fitting TRBD1. The CDR3 spans 15 residues. CDR1 and CDR2 from the germline V gene are SGHRS and YFSETQ. V shed 6 bases and J 4 bases; nucleotides not matched to a gene: 9. CDR3 region: CASNRGGTGVETQYF. The CDR3 DNA sequence: TGCGCCAGCAACCGGGGCGGGACAGGGGTAGAGACCCAGTACTTC.

The chain couples TRBV28 to TRBJ2-7; a possible D gene is TRBD1 (5 bases). Trimming stripped 4 bases from V and 2 bases from J, with 12 bases between. CDR3 length: 14 residues. Germline values: CDR1 MDHEN, CDR2 SYDVKM. DNA of the CDR3: TGTGCCAGCAGTTCTCAGGGTGCCACCTACGAGCAGTACTTC. Its protein product is CASSSQGATYEQYF.

CDR3 protein: CASSGPRDSYNEQFF. For the CDR3, the DNA is TGCGCCAGCAGTGGTCCCCGCGACTCCTACAATGAGCAGTTCTTC. This rearrangement joins TRBV10-2 to TRBJ2-1, with D uncertain. Germline CDR1 WSHSY, CDR2 SAAADI. The V end lost 4 bases, the J end lost 0 bases, and 10 bases lay between the germline ends. The CDR3 length is 15 residues.

The chain couples TRBV6-5 to TRBJ2-6; no reliable D call. Germline V CDR1 and CDR2: MNHEY, SVGAGI. The CDR3 is 14 residues long. V lost 5 bases, J lost 4 bases, and 9 bases lay in between. The CDR3 region is CASSQSQGANVLTF. CDR3 sequence (DNA): TGTGCCAGCAGTCAATCCCAGGGGGCCAACGTCCTGACTTTC.

In nucleotides, the CDR3 is TGTGCCAGCAGCGTACAGCAGGGGGCAGGGACCGGGGAGCTGTTTTTT. Encoded protein: CASSVQQGAGTGELFF. V is TRBV7-3 and J is TRBJ2-2, with TRBD1 matching over 8 bases. Per germline, CDR1 SGHTA and CDR2 FQGTGA. This CDR3 spans 16 amino acids. V lost 5 bases, J lost 5 bases, and 10 bases stayed unmatched. Full variable domain (outside the CDR3, taken from reference TRBV7-3 and TRBJ2-2): GAGVSQTPSNKVTEKGKYVELRCDPISGHTALYWYRQSLGQGPEFLIYFQGTGAADDSGLPNDRFFAVRPEGSVSTLKIQRTERGDSAVYLCASSVQQGAGTGELFFGEGSRLTVL.

The chain joins TRBV5-4 to TRBJ1-2; no reliable D call. The CDR3 totals 13 residues. In germline, CDR1 is SGHNT, CDR2 YYREEE (reference sequence). Trimming cost V 0 bases and J 7 bases, with 10 bases left between them. The CDR3, as DNA: TGTGCCAGCAGCTTGGCGGAGGGTGGTGGCTACACCTTC. Its translation: CASSLAEGGGYTF.

V usage is TRBV10-2 and J usage is TRBJ1-6, with D unresolved. The germline V gene has CDR1 WSHSY and CDR2 SAAADI. The CDR3 totals 17 residues. Trimming stripped 0 bases from V and 4 bases from J, with 13 bases between. The CDR3 DNA follows: TGCGCCAGCAGTGAGTCGAGGGTGACAAGTTATAATTCACCCCTCCACTTT. As protein: CASSESRVTSYNSPLHF.

J is TRBJ1-1 and V is TRBV7-2; possible D gene TRBD1, 5 bases. This CDR3 is built from 16 residues. Germline V gives CDR1 SGHTA, CDR2 FQGNSA. V lost 5 bases, J lost 1 base, and 17 bases lay in between. CDR3 nucleotides: TGTGCCAGCAGCGAAAGTGTCGGAGGGGCGAACACTGAAGCTTTCTTT. It is translated as CASSESVGGANTEAFF.

The chain has TRBV7-9 and TRBJ1-4; 7 positions agree with TRBD1. The CDR3 has 14 amino acids. The J segment lost 6 bases and the V segment lost 8 bases, leaving 9 bases of the junction unmatched. The germline V gene has CDR1 SEHNR and CDR2 FQNEAQ (reference sequence). The DNA of the CDR3 is TGTGCCAGCGGCCCCGGGACAGCCGATGAAAAACTGTTTTTT. This encodes CASGPGTADEKLFF. Looking up the rest from reference TRBV7-9 and TRBJ1-4 gives the full variable domain: DTGVSQNPRHKITKRGQNVTFRCDPISEHNRLYWYRQTLGQGPEFLTYFQNEAQLEKSRLLSDRFSAERPKGSFSTLEIQRTEQGDSAMYLCASGPGTADEKLFFGSGTQLSVL.

The chain links TRBV29-1 to TRBJ2-5; tentatively, D is TRBD2 (6 bases). CDR1 and CDR2 from the germline V gene are SQVTM and ANQGSEA. Deletions cut 4 bases from V and 7 bases from J, with 13 bases between. The CDR3 is made up of 12 amino acids. The CDR3 nucleotides are TGCAGCGTTGGAGACTTCGGGGGGACCCAGTACTTC. This encodes CSVGDFGGTQYF.

The chain couples TRBV21-1 to TRBJ1-2; TRBD1 is the table's D call and was not checked against the DNA. TRBV21-1 is tagged as a pseudogene. The CDR3 is made up of 14 amino acids. The CDR3 DNA reads as TGTGCCAGCAGCAACTCGGGACAGAGGAATGGCTACACCTTC. As protein: CASSNSGQRNGYTF.

V gene TRBV28 combines with J gene TRBJ1-6; D is uncertain. Germline V gives CDR1 MDHEN, CDR2 SYDVKM. CDR3 length equals 12 residues. V shed 9 bases and J shed 7 bases, with 10 bases lying between them. This chain's CDR3 is CASQTANSPLHF. The CDR3, as DNA: TGTGCCAGTCAAACAGCAAATTCACCCCTCCACTTT.

This chain connects TRBV19 to TRBJ2-1, with 7 bases identical to TRBD2. The V gene end was trimmed by 5 bases and the J gene end by 8 bases; junction bases not matched to a gene: 12. Germline V gives CDR1 LNHDA, CDR2 SQIVND (reference sequence). The CDR3 is 15 residues long. For the CDR3, the DNA is TGTGCCAGTAGTCCCCGCGGGGCGGGAGTCGATGAGCAGTTCTTC. Its translation: CASSPRGAGVDEQFF.